This is a list of T cell receptor beta chains from one sample in a study of T cells expressing NK-cell markers. Using the 5' RACE reads, TCRdb records one entry per CDR3 protein without DNA. Its clone listing holds 250,000 to 300,000 distinct CDR3 sequences. Material: blood T cells: a sorted CD56 or NKG2C T cell subset, CD4+ or CD8+ T cells, or bulk PBMC T cells (not recorded which). The source of these receptors is a woman aged 18 to 75 in good health. The CDR3 runs from the conserved cysteine through the conserved F or W. Each record gives: CDR3 protein, V gene, J gene.

CDR3: CASRVTGPTEAFF; V: TRBV7-9; J: TRBJ1-1
CDR3: CASSFGQDSYEQYF; V: TRBV7-9; J: TRBJ2-7
CDR3: CASSLDRVDYGYTF; V: TRBV7-3; J: TRBJ1-2
CDR3: CASSSYGARGEQYF; V: TRBV12-3/TRBV12-4; J: TRBJ2-7
CDR3: CASSQDSGTPGKLFF; V: TRBV3-1; J: TRBJ1-4
CDR3: CASSSAGLAGEGNEQFF; V: TRBV6-5; J: TRBJ2-1
CDR3: CATSDWGEGNEQFF; V: TRBV24-1; J: TRBJ2-1
CDR3: CASSEPLAGDSYNEQFF; V: TRBV25-1; J: TRBJ2-1
CDR3: CASSQAQGQWEKLFF; V: TRBV4-1; J: TRBJ1-4
CDR3: CASSLPGSGVETQYF; V: TRBV7-2; J: TRBJ2-5
CDR3: CASGESGRELFF; V: TRBV6-2/TRBV6-3; J: TRBJ2-2
CDR3: CSATSGPIKETQYF; V: TRBV20-1; J: TRBJ2-5
CDR3: CASSRIVGTGNTGELFF; V: TRBV5-4; J: TRBJ2-2